The rows below give T cell receptor beta chains drawn from one sample of a study of cytomegalovirus exposure and HLA in healthy donors. Repertoires were generated with immunoSEQ multiplex PCR, while TCRdb's copy carries only in-frame clones and drops some. This table has approximately 130,000 clones, 70% to 75% appearing once. Specimen: PBMCs. All receptors come from a man aged 25-45 years in good health and CMV-seronegative. The CDR3 runs from the conserved cysteine through the conserved F or W. The D gene is left open where the match is weak. Clone size is shown for a subset of rows, as once, few, many or a class of expanded clone.

d_call: NA
j_call: TRBJ2-1
v_call: TRBV6-5
clone_size: NA
cdr3_aa: CASSPEGAYEQFF
cdr3_nt: TGTGCCAGCAGTCCAGAGGGAGCCTATGAGCAGTTCTTC

d_call: TRBD1
j_call: TRBJ1-1
v_call: TRBV11-1
clone_size: few
cdr3_aa: CASSLERGLAEAFF
cdr3_nt: TGTGCCAGCAGCTTAGAGAGGGGGCTGGCTGAAGCTTTCTTT

d_call: TRBD1
j_call: TRBJ1-1
v_call: TRBV6-5
clone_size: NA
cdr3_aa: CASSPTGGEAFF
cdr3_nt: TGTGCCAGCAGCCCCACAGGGGGAGAAGCTTTCTTT

d_call: NA
j_call: TRBJ1-2
v_call: TRBV28
clone_size: NA
cdr3_aa: CASSLSGIGYTF
cdr3_nt: TGTGCCAGCAGTTTGTCCGGGATCGGCTACACCTTC

d_call: NA
j_call: TRBJ2-1
v_call: TRBV27
clone_size: few
cdr3_aa: CASRQNNEQFF
cdr3_nt: TGTGCCAGCAGACAGAACAATGAGCAGTTCTTC

d_call: NA
j_call: TRBJ2-7
v_call: TRBV4-3
clone_size: NA
cdr3_aa: CASSQDLRQPYEQYF
cdr3_nt: TGCGCCAGCAGCCAAGATCTGAGACAACCCTACGAGCAGTACTTC

d_call: NA
j_call: TRBJ1-1
v_call: TRBV19
clone_size: NA
cdr3_aa: CASSPLVFRNTEAFF
cdr3_nt: TGTGCCAGTAGTCCCCTTGTATTCCGGAACACTGAAGCTTTCTTT

d_call: TRBD2
j_call: TRBJ2-7
v_call: TRBV29-1
clone_size: NA
cdr3_aa: CSVSGLAGVGTGYEQYF
cdr3_nt: TGCAGCGTTTCCGGACTAGCGGGAGTAGGCACGGGGTACGAGCAGTACTTC

d_call: NA
j_call: TRBJ1-3
v_call: TRBV6-7
clone_size: NA
cdr3_aa: CASSYSPLGRGSRASGNTIYF
cdr3_nt: TGTGCCAGCAGTTACTCGCCTCTAGGGAGGGGGTCACGGGCATCTGGAAACACCATATATTTT

d_call: TRBD1
j_call: TRBJ2-3
v_call: TRBV7-7
clone_size: few
cdr3_aa: CASSPGTAPSTDTQYF
cdr3_nt: TGTGCTAGCAGCCCAGGGACAGCTCCTAGCACAGATACGCAGTATTTT

d_call: NA
j_call: TRBJ1-1
v_call: TRBV6-5
clone_size: NA
cdr3_aa: CASRPPSSEAFF
cdr3_nt: TGTGCCAGTAGACCCCCTAGTTCCGAAGCTTTCTTT

d_call: NA
j_call: TRBJ2-7
v_call: TRBV20-1
clone_size: NA
cdr3_aa: CSAVPTYEQYF
cdr3_nt: TGCAGTGCTGTTCCCACCTACGAGCAGTACTTC

d_call: NA
j_call: TRBJ2-7
v_call: TRBV6-1
clone_size: NA
cdr3_aa: CASRDSKGREQYF
cdr3_nt: TGTGCCAGCAGGGACTCAAAAGGACGCGAGCAGTACTTC

d_call: NA
j_call: TRBJ2-1
v_call: TRBV28
clone_size: NA
cdr3_aa: CASSKTGRAYNEQFF
cdr3_nt: TGTGCCAGCAGTAAAACAGGGCGGGCATACAATGAGCAGTTCTTC

d_call: TRBD1
j_call: TRBJ1-5
v_call: TRBV10-3
clone_size: NA
cdr3_aa: CAIARDRQGAVPQHF
cdr3_nt: TGTGCCATCGCAAGGGATAGACAGGGGGCGGTTCCCCAGCATTTT

d_call: NA
j_call: TRBJ2-2
v_call: TRBV4-1
clone_size: NA
cdr3_aa: CASSQDVGVVTGELFF
cdr3_nt: TGCGCCAGCAGCCAAGACGTGGGAGTAGTAACCGGGGAGCTGTTTTTT

d_call: TRBD1
j_call: TRBJ2-7
v_call: TRBV2
clone_size: NA
cdr3_aa: CASTRDRDYEQYF
cdr3_nt: TGTGCCAGCACAAGGGACAGGGACTACGAGCAGTACTTC

d_call: TRBD1
j_call: TRBJ1-2
v_call: TRBV9
clone_size: once
cdr3_aa: CASSVGRDRDGYTF
cdr3_nt: TGTGCCAGCAGCGTAGGGAGGGACAGGGATGGCTACACCTTC

d_call: TRBD2
j_call: TRBJ2-3
v_call: TRBV27
clone_size: NA
cdr3_aa: CASSSQAGRTDTQYF
cdr3_nt: TGTGCCAGCAGTTCACAAGCGGGAAGGACAGATACGCAGTATTTT

d_call: NA
j_call: TRBJ2-2
v_call: TRBV7-9
clone_size: NA
cdr3_aa: CASSYRGLGELFF
cdr3_nt: TGTGCCAGCAGCTATCGAGGCCTCGGGGAGCTGTTTTTT

d_call: NA
j_call: TRBJ1-4
v_call: TRBV4-3
clone_size: NA
cdr3_aa: CASSQGLNEKLFF
cdr3_nt: TGCGCCAGCAGCCAGGGCCTTAATGAAAAACTGTTTTTT

d_call: NA
j_call: TRBJ1-5
v_call: TRBV7-9
clone_size: NA
cdr3_aa: CASSLVTTGGPQHF
cdr3_nt: TGTGCCAGCAGCTTAGTAACCACTGGAGGGCCCCAGCATTTT

d_call: NA
j_call: TRBJ2-7
v_call: TRBV13
clone_size: NA
cdr3_aa: CASSLRGIGEQYF
cdr3_nt: TGTGCCAGCAGCTTGAGAGGAATAGGTGAGCAGTACTTC

d_call: NA
j_call: TRBJ1-4
v_call: TRBV7-7
clone_size: NA
cdr3_aa: CASSLGGSSNEKLFF
cdr3_nt: TGTGCTAGCAGCTTAGGCGGCAGCAGTAATGAAAAACTGTTTTTT

d_call: NA
j_call: TRBJ1-5
v_call: TRBV7-6
clone_size: NA
cdr3_aa: CASSLASGQPQHF
cdr3_nt: TGTGCCAGCAGCTTAGCGTCAGGTCAGCCCCAGCATTTT

d_call: NA
j_call: TRBJ2-7
v_call: TRBV4-3
clone_size: NA
cdr3_aa: CASSLNPQGIWSYEQYF
cdr3_nt: TGCGCCAGCAGCCTCAACCCCCAGGGTATTTGGTCCTACGAGCAGTACTTC

d_call: NA
j_call: TRBJ2-1
v_call: TRBV11-2
clone_size: few
cdr3_aa: CASSLGVPEQFF
cdr3_nt: TGTGCCAGCAGCTTAGGAGTTCCTGAGCAGTTCTTC

d_call: NA
j_call: TRBJ2-7
v_call: TRBV7-9
clone_size: NA
cdr3_aa: CASSFTPDSTKQYF
cdr3_nt: TGTGCCAGCAGCTTCACCCCTGATTCTACGAAGCAGTACTTC

d_call: NA
j_call: TRBJ1-1
v_call: TRBV7-9
clone_size: NA
cdr3_aa: CASSPRVTEAFF
cdr3_nt: TGTGCCAGCAGCCCCAGGGTCACTGAAGCTTTCTTT

d_call: NA
j_call: TRBJ1-5
v_call: TRBV19
clone_size: NA
cdr3_aa: CASSIRDINQPQHF
cdr3_nt: TGTGCCAGTAGTATCCGGGACATAAATCAGCCCCAGCATTTT

d_call: NA
j_call: TRBJ2-1
v_call: TRBV4-2
clone_size: NA
cdr3_aa: CASRPSSTNDEQFF
cdr3_nt: TGTGCCAGCAGACCCTCTAGCACGAACGATGAGCAGTTCTTC

d_call: TRBD1
j_call: TRBJ2-1
v_call: TRBV5-1
clone_size: NA
cdr3_aa: CASTRDSSYNEQFF
cdr3_nt: TGCGCCAGTACCCGGGACAGCTCCTACAATGAGCAGTTCTTC

d_call: TRBD1
j_call: TRBJ2-7
v_call: TRBV4-3
clone_size: NA
cdr3_aa: CASSQDTGQGYEQYF
cdr3_nt: TGCGCCAGCAGCCAAGATACGGGACAGGGATACGAGCAGTACTTC

d_call: TRBD2
j_call: TRBJ2-5
v_call: TRBV27
clone_size: few
cdr3_aa: CASSESLAADQETQYF
cdr3_nt: TGTGCCAGCAGCGAGAGTCTAGCGGCCGACCAAGAGACCCAGTACTTC

d_call: TRBD2
j_call: TRBJ2-7
v_call: TRBV25-1
clone_size: NA
cdr3_aa: CASSLGLAGVLEQYF
cdr3_nt: TGTGCCAGCAGTCTTGGTCTAGCGGGAGTTCTCGAGCAGTACTTC

d_call: TRBD1
j_call: TRBJ1-1
v_call: TRBV9
clone_size: NA
cdr3_aa: CASSPDRVNTEAFF
cdr3_nt: TGTGCCAGCAGCCCGGACAGGGTAAACACTGAAGCTTTCTTT

d_call: NA
j_call: TRBJ2-1
v_call: TRBV19
clone_size: once
cdr3_aa: CASSWSYNEQFF
cdr3_nt: TGTGCCAGTAGTTGGAGTTACAATGAGCAGTTCTTC

d_call: NA
j_call: TRBJ1-1
v_call: TRBV4-1
clone_size: NA
cdr3_aa: CASSQDGGNPVAFF
cdr3_nt: TGCGCCAGCAGCCAAGATGGGGGGAACCCGGTAGCTTTCTTT

d_call: TRBD2
j_call: TRBJ2-3
v_call: TRBV19
clone_size: NA
cdr3_aa: CASSSTSGRPLNTQYF
cdr3_nt: TGTGCCAGTAGTAGTACTAGCGGGAGACCATTGAATACGCAGTATTTT

d_call: NA
j_call: TRBJ2-2
v_call: TRBV7-2
clone_size: few
cdr3_aa: CASSLERTINTGELFF
cdr3_nt: TGTGCCAGCAGCTTAGAGAGGACTATCAACACCGGGGAGCTGTTTTTT

d_call: NA
j_call: TRBJ1-5
v_call: TRBV29-1
clone_size: NA
cdr3_aa: CSAMEQGNQPQHF
cdr3_nt: TGCAGTGCAATGGAACAGGGCAATCAGCCCCAGCATTTT

d_call: TRBD2
j_call: TRBJ2-7
v_call: TRBV6-1
clone_size: NA
cdr3_aa: CASTRGEDIYEQYF
cdr3_nt: TGTGCCAGCACCCGGGGGGAGGACATCTACGAGCAGTACTTC

d_call: TRBD1
j_call: TRBJ1-2
v_call: TRBV29-1
clone_size: NA
cdr3_aa: CSVEGGQTYGYTF
cdr3_nt: TGCAGCGTTGAAGGGGGACAGACCTATGGCTACACCTTC

d_call: NA
j_call: TRBJ1-6
v_call: TRBV2
clone_size: NA
cdr3_aa: CASRTTRNSPLHF
cdr3_nt: TGTGCCAGCAGGACCACCAGGAATTCACCCCTCCACTTT

d_call: NA
j_call: TRBJ2-1
v_call: TRBV28
clone_size: NA
cdr3_aa: CASSLSPVRGIDNEQFF
cdr3_nt: TGTGCCAGCAGTTTATCCCCGGTCCGTGGTATAGACAATGAGCAGTTCTTC

d_call: NA
j_call: TRBJ2-7
v_call: TRBV7-9
clone_size: once
cdr3_aa: CASLISPGEQYF
cdr3_nt: TGTGCCAGCTTGATCTCTCCGGGCGAGCAGTACTTC

d_call: TRBD1
j_call: TRBJ2-2
v_call: TRBV18
clone_size: once
cdr3_aa: CASSPFAGTGNTGELFF
cdr3_nt: TGTGCCAGCTCACCATTTGCCGGGACAGGTAACACCGGGGAGCTGTTTTTT

d_call: NA
j_call: TRBJ1-1
v_call: TRBV10-3
clone_size: few
cdr3_aa: CATWTARVPTEAFF
cdr3_nt: TGTGCCACTTGGACAGCCAGAGTGCCCACTGAAGCTTTCTTT

d_call: NA
j_call: TRBJ1-1
v_call: TRBV4-1
clone_size: NA
cdr3_aa: CASSQGGNQGWAEAFF
cdr3_nt: TGCGCCAGCAGCCAGGGGGGGAACCAGGGATGGGCTGAAGCTTTCTTT

d_call: NA
j_call: TRBJ2-5
v_call: TRBV5-6
clone_size: NA
cdr3_aa: CASSLELEGTETQYF
cdr3_nt: TGTGCCAGCAGCTTGGAGTTGGAGGGAACGGAGACCCAGTACTTC

d_call: NA
j_call: TRBJ2-7
v_call: TRBV13
clone_size: NA
cdr3_aa: CASSLHAGQGNYEQYF
cdr3_nt: TGTGCCAGCAGCCTACATGCCGGGCAGGGGAACTACGAGCAGTACTTC

d_call: NA
j_call: TRBJ1-2
v_call: TRBV30
clone_size: NA
cdr3_aa: CAWSVFANTYGYTF
cdr3_nt: TGTGCCTGGAGTGTATTCGCTAATACCTATGGCTACACCTTC

d_call: TRBD1
j_call: TRBJ2-7
v_call: TRBV7-2
clone_size: NA
cdr3_aa: CASSPSGTGLMYF
cdr3_nt: TGTGCCAGCAGCCCCTCCGGGACAGGGTTAATGTACTTC

d_call: NA
j_call: TRBJ1-4
v_call: TRBV27
clone_size: NA
cdr3_aa: CASSLRDSKEKLFF
cdr3_nt: TGTGCCAGCAGTTTACGGGACTCGAAAGAAAAACTGTTTTTT

d_call: NA
j_call: TRBJ2-5
v_call: TRBV5-6
clone_size: NA
cdr3_aa: CASSHGKDPRGETQYF
cdr3_nt: TGTGCCAGCAGCCACGGGAAGGACCCTCGGGGGGAGACCCAGTACTTC